The clone carrying this T cell receptor beta chain was detected once. In the source study's methods: How many nucleated cells were present was estimated from reference gene primer amplification. TCRdb's table, derived via immunoSEQ multiplex PCR, lists solely in-frame clones and lacks some. The V and J calls and clone size come from that table; D and trimming were worked out from the DNA. Among approximately 40,000 clones listed, 75% to 90% were seen once. These data are taken from a study of blood T cell repertoires in COVID-19. Study summary: COVID-19 samples collected from the United States, Italy and Spain covered acute and convalescent phases. T cells, B-cell-depleted T cells, or PBMCs supplied cDNA or gDNA.

V shed 11 bases and J 2 bases; nucleotides not matched to a gene: 5. This CDR3 comprises 13 residues. Germline-derived CDR1 and CDR2 are LNHDA and SQIVND (reference sequence). This receptor was obtained from a woman in her seventies with acute or convalescent COVID-19. The specimen sequenced was peripheral blood. This chain links TRBV19 with TRBJ2-2, with TRBD1 matching over 7 bases. CDR3 sequence (DNA): TGTGCCGGCCGACAGGGTAACACCGGGGAGCTGTTTTTT. Translated, it gives CAGRQGNTGELFF.